The clone carrying this T cell receptor (beta chain) appeared once. Its antigen is still unknown. The junction shows a germline mismatch at one end, possibly a read error. The CDR3 sequence is 13 residues long. Germline lookup yields CDR1 SSHAT and CDR2 FNYEAQ (reference sequence). These data belong to a study of siplizumab effects on memory and regulatory T cells. Study findings and constraints: Phenotypic classification as naive or memory proved unattainable for roughly 75-97% of proliferating CD4+ or CD8+ clones.

Assay: immunoSEQ multiplex PCR; the TCRdb copy retains only in-frame clones and omits some. The profile shows some 100,000 clones, 93% of them singletons. The rearrangement links TRBV7-7 to TRBJ1-1, with 7 bases identical to TRBD1. Sequenced material: CD8+ T cells sorted from blood. The clonotype comes from a human donor in good health. The CDR3 spells CASSPYRGTEAFF. In nucleotides, the CDR3 is TGTGCTAGCAGCCCGTACAGGGGCACTGAAGCTTTCTTT.